Listed below are T cell receptor beta chains from one sample, sequenced in a study of low-dose radiotherapy and immunotherapy resistance in tumors. TCRdb reprocessed the reads via MiXCR and lists one record per CDR3 protein. The sample has around 64,000 distinct CDR3 sequences, about 26% seen once. The source was PBMCs, collected before treatment. The receptors derive from a male donor with rectosigmoid adenocarcinoma. Both conserved end residues are part of each CDR3. A D gene is named only where the DNA matches it firmly. Rows give clone size only sometimes, using once, few, many, or a class for an expanded clone.

V gene: TRBV7-9
D gene: TRBD2
J gene: TRBJ2-7
clone size: few
CDR3 DNA: TGTGCCAGCAGGCCCGGGACTAGCGCGCGCGAGCAGTACTTC
CDR3 protein: CASRPGTSAREQYF

V gene: TRBV5-1
D gene: TRBD2
J gene: TRBJ2-2
clone size: .
CDR3 DNA: TGCGCCAGCAGCGTCCTAGCGGGAACGCACGGGGAGCTGTTTTTT
CDR3 protein: CASSVLAGTHGELFF

V gene: TRBV7-2
D gene: .
J gene: TRBJ1-2
clone size: few
CDR3 DNA: TGTGCCAGCAGCTTCTGGGACAAGGTTGCGTATGGCTACACCTTC
CDR3 protein: CASSFWDKVAYGYTF

V gene: TRBV7-2
D gene: .
J gene: TRBJ2-7
clone size: many
CDR3 DNA: TGTGCCAGCAGCTTAGTCCAGACAGGATCCTACGAGCAGTACTTC
CDR3 protein: CASSLVQTGSYEQYF

V gene: TRBV7-2
D gene: TRBD2
J gene: TRBJ2-1
clone size: many
CDR3 DNA: TGTGCCAGCAGCTCCCCCGGGACTAGCGGGAGGGCGAGCTCCTACAATGAGCAGTTCTTC
CDR3 protein: CASSSPGTSGRASSYNEQFF

V gene: TRBV13
D gene: .
J gene: TRBJ1-3
clone size: many
CDR3 DNA: TGTGCCAGCAGCCCGTCTGGAAACACCATATATTTT
CDR3 protein: CASSPSGNTIYF

V gene: TRBV10-3
D gene: TRBD2
J gene: TRBJ2-3
clone size: .
CDR3 DNA: TGTGCCATCAAGTCGACTAGCGGCACAGATACGCAGTATTTT
CDR3 protein: CAIKSTSGTDTQYF

V gene: TRBV7-2
D gene: .
J gene: TRBJ1-6
clone size: .
CDR3 DNA: TGTGCCAGCAGCACTACAGGGCAGTATTCACCCCTCCACTTT
CDR3 protein: CASSTTGQYSPLHF

V gene: TRBV12-3/TRBV12-4
D gene: TRBD1
J gene: TRBJ2-3
clone size: many
CDR3 DNA: TGTGCCAGCAGCCCCCCACCCGGGACAGGGAACACGCAGTATTTT
CDR3 protein: CASSPPPGTGNTQYF

V gene: TRBV5-5
D gene: TRBD1
J gene: TRBJ1-5
clone size: .
CDR3 DNA: TGTGCCAGCAGCCGCAGGACAGGACTAAATCAGCCCCAGCATTTT
CDR3 protein: CASSRRTGLNQPQHF

V gene: TRBV6-2/TRBV6-3
D gene: .
J gene: TRBJ2-3
clone size: many
CDR3 DNA: TGTGCCAGCAGTGACCCCTTCCCTACGCAGTATTTT
CDR3 protein: CASSDPFPTQYF

V gene: TRBV30
D gene: TRBD1
J gene: TRBJ2-7
clone size: many
CDR3 DNA: TGTGCCTGTACACAGGGGGCTTTCAACGAGCAGTACTTC
CDR3 protein: CACTQGAFNEQYF

V gene: TRBV7-9
D gene: .
J gene: TRBJ2-7
clone size: many
CDR3 DNA: TGTGCCAGCAGCGAATTAAGACAGAGGAGAGCCTACGAGCAGTACTTC
CDR3 protein: CASSELRQRRAYEQYF

V gene: TRBV5-1
D gene: .
J gene: TRBJ1-4
clone size: few
CDR3 DNA: TGCGCCAGCCGCGTGGGAAGCGAAAAACTGTTTTTT
CDR3 protein: CASRVGSEKLFF

V gene: TRBV14
D gene: .
J gene: TRBJ2-7
clone size: few
CDR3 DNA: TGTGCCAGCAGCCAAGATACAGGGGGGGGATACGAGCAGTACTTC
CDR3 protein: CASSQDTGGGYEQYF

V gene: TRBV6-1
D gene: TRBD1
J gene: TRBJ2-5
clone size: .
CDR3 DNA: TGTGCCAGCAGATGGGGACAGGGTTGGAGAGAGACCCAGTACTTC
CDR3 protein: CASRWGQGWRETQYF

V gene: TRBV11-2
D gene: .
J gene: TRBJ1-5
clone size: many
CDR3 DNA: TGTGCCAGCAGCTTAGGAAGTTATCAGCCCCAGCATTTT
CDR3 protein: CASSLGSYQPQHF

V gene: TRBV20-1
D gene: .
J gene: TRBJ2-1
clone size: .
CDR3 DNA: TGCAGTGCTAGAGACCCTATGGCCCTCTTAGTTATGTCCTACAATGAGCAGTTCTTC
CDR3 protein: CSARDPMALLVMSYNEQFF

V gene: TRBV6-2/TRBV6-3
D gene: TRBD2
J gene: TRBJ2-7
clone size: many
CDR3 DNA: TGTGCCAGCAGTTACGAAAGCGGGAGGGCCTCCGAGCAGTACTTC
CDR3 protein: CASSYESGRASEQYF

V gene: TRBV27
D gene: .
J gene: TRBJ2-7
clone size: .
CDR3 DNA: TGTACCAGCAGTCTGCTTCCCGGTTACGAGCAGTACTTC
CDR3 protein: CTSSLLPGYEQYF

V gene: TRBV20-1
D gene: .
J gene: TRBJ1-6
clone size: many
CDR3 DNA: TGCAGTGCTAGAAATAATTCACCCCTCCACTTT
CDR3 protein: CSARNNSPLHF

V gene: TRBV28
D gene: .
J gene: TRBJ1-5
clone size: many
CDR3 DNA: TGTGCCCTACGGGGGAGGGGGTGGAATGGAGGCAATCAGCCCCAGCATTTT
CDR3 protein: CALRGRGWNGGNQPQHF

V gene: TRBV20-1
D gene: .
J gene: TRBJ1-2
clone size: .
CDR3 DNA: TGCAGTGCTATGGGGGGTCTCTATGGCTACACCTTC
CDR3 protein: CSAMGGLYGYTF

V gene: TRBV30
D gene: TRBD1
J gene: TRBJ1-2
clone size: few
CDR3 DNA: TGTGCCTGGACTCAGACAGGGCTTAACTATGGCTACACCTTC
CDR3 protein: CAWTQTGLNYGYTF

V gene: TRBV7-2
D gene: .
J gene: TRBJ2-7
clone size: .
CDR3 DNA: TGTGCCAGCAGCTCTCAGCGCCTACTTGAGCAGTACTTC
CDR3 protein: CASSSQRLLEQYF

V gene: TRBV7-2
D gene: TRBD2
J gene: TRBJ2-5
clone size: many
CDR3 DNA: TGTGCCAGCAGCCCCGGACTAGCGATGGAGACCCAGTACTTC
CDR3 protein: CASSPGLAMETQYF

V gene: TRBV28
D gene: .
J gene: TRBJ2-5
clone size: many
CDR3 DNA: TGTGCCAGCAGTTCACCTTCCGGTCCAATAGAGACCCAGTACTTC
CDR3 protein: CASSSPSGPIETQYF

V gene: TRBV20-1
D gene: .
J gene: TRBJ2-1
clone size: few
CDR3 DNA: TGCAGTGCTAGAAGGCGGACCTACTCCTACAATGAGCAGTTCTTC
CDR3 protein: CSARRRTYSYNEQFF

V gene: TRBV6-2/TRBV6-3
D gene: .
J gene: TRBJ1-5
clone size: .
CDR3 DNA: TGTGCGGGGTCGGAAAACTATAGCAATCAGCCCCAGCATTTT
CDR3 protein: CAGSENYSNQPQHF

V gene: TRBV6-5
D gene: .
J gene: TRBJ1-1
clone size: .
CDR3 DNA: TGTGCCAGCAGTTACGGGGCGATGACTGAAGCTTTCTTT
CDR3 protein: CASSYGAMTEAFF

V gene: TRBV6-6
D gene: .
J gene: TRBJ2-7
clone size: few
CDR3 DNA: TGTGCCAGCAGTTACTCGAACGAGCAGTACTTC
CDR3 protein: CASSYSNEQYF

V gene: TRBV6-2/TRBV6-3
D gene: TRBD1
J gene: TRBJ1-4
clone size: many
CDR3 DNA: TGTGCCAGCAGTTACGGACAGGGGGGTGAAAAACTGTTTTTT
CDR3 protein: CASSYGQGGEKLFF

V gene: TRBV3-1
D gene: TRBD1
J gene: TRBJ2-1
clone size: many
CDR3 DNA: TGTGCCAGCAGCCAGTACGGAGGGGACAGGTCAAACAATGAGCAGTTCTTC
CDR3 protein: CASSQYGGDRSNNEQFF

V gene: TRBV5-4
D gene: TRBD2
J gene: TRBJ2-1
clone size: .
CDR3 DNA: TGTGCCAGCAGCTTAAGCGGGAGGGCCGACAATGAGCAGTTCTTC
CDR3 protein: CASSLSGRADNEQFF

V gene: TRBV6-2/TRBV6-3
D gene: .
J gene: TRBJ1-2
clone size: many
CDR3 DNA: TGTGCCAGCAGTTACGTTGGGGACGTGCGGGGCGCAGGCTACACCTTC
CDR3 protein: CASSYVGDVRGAGYTF

V gene: TRBV2
D gene: .
J gene: TRBJ2-5
clone size: .
CDR3 DNA: TGTGCCAGCAGTGAAGAGAGGGAAGAGACCCAGTACTTC
CDR3 protein: CASSEEREETQYF

V gene: TRBV11-2
D gene: TRBD2
J gene: TRBJ2-3
clone size: many
CDR3 DNA: TGTGCCAGCAGCTTAAGTCCGCTAGCGGGAGATACGCAGTATTTT
CDR3 protein: CASSLSPLAGDTQYF

V gene: TRBV20-1
D gene: TRBD1
J gene: TRBJ2-7
clone size: many
CDR3 DNA: TGCAGTGCCAGGGACAGAGGGCACGAGCAGTACTTC
CDR3 protein: CSARDRGHEQYF

V gene: TRBV27
D gene: .
J gene: TRBJ1-1
clone size: many
CDR3 DNA: TGTGCCAGCAGAACGGACGGTAACACTGAAGCTTTCTTT
CDR3 protein: CASRTDGNTEAFF

V gene: TRBV19
D gene: .
J gene: TRBJ2-3
clone size: many
CDR3 DNA: TGTGCCAGTAGTCCATATCAGGGAAACACAGATACGCAGTATTTT
CDR3 protein: CASSPYQGNTDTQYF

V gene: TRBV6-5
D gene: .
J gene: TRBJ2-7
clone size: medium-sized
CDR3 DNA: TGTGCCAGCAGTTACTCTGTACAGGCTACGGAGCAGTACTTC
CDR3 protein: CASSYSVQATEQYF

V gene: TRBV19
D gene: .
J gene: TRBJ2-7
clone size: many
CDR3 DNA: TGTGCCAGTGGAAAAGGGGGACAAGGGTACCACGAGCAGTACTTC
CDR3 protein: CASGKGGQGYHEQYF

V gene: TRBV29-1
D gene: .
J gene: TRBJ2-5
clone size: many
CDR3 DNA: TGCAGCGTTGTGACGCTCTGGGAGACCCAGTACTTC
CDR3 protein: CSVVTLWETQYF

V gene: TRBV29-1
D gene: TRBD2
J gene: TRBJ2-1
clone size: few
CDR3 DNA: TGCAGCTCCCAGCGGGAGCTTACTTCGGAGCAGTTCTTC
CDR3 protein: CSSQRELTSEQFF

V gene: TRBV28
D gene: .
J gene: TRBJ1-4
clone size: many
CDR3 DNA: TGTGCCACCTCCGGGGCCGGAATGGGGGGGGAAAAACTGTTTTTT
CDR3 protein: CATSGAGMGGEKLFF

V gene: TRBV7-2
D gene: .
J gene: TRBJ1-2
clone size: many
CDR3 DNA: TGTGCCAGCAGCCCGGTTCCTTTTAGCTATGGCTACACCTTC
CDR3 protein: CASSPVPFSYGYTF

V gene: TRBV5-1
D gene: .
J gene: TRBJ2-3
clone size: few
CDR3 DNA: TGCGCCAGCAGCTTGATAACAGGGAAAGGCACAGATACGCAGTATTTT
CDR3 protein: CASSLITGKGTDTQYF

V gene: TRBV4-3
D gene: .
J gene: TRBJ2-6
clone size: .
CDR3 DNA: TGCGCCAGCAGCCAAGATCTTCCGGTCTCTGGGGCCAACGTCCTGACTTTC
CDR3 protein: CASSQDLPVSGANVLTF

V gene: TRBV6-2/TRBV6-3
D gene: TRBD1
J gene: TRBJ2-6
clone size: many
CDR3 DNA: TGTGCCAGCAGTTACGGGGACAGGGGATTCCCTGGGGCCAACGTCCTGACTTTC
CDR3 protein: CASSYGDRGFPGANVLTF